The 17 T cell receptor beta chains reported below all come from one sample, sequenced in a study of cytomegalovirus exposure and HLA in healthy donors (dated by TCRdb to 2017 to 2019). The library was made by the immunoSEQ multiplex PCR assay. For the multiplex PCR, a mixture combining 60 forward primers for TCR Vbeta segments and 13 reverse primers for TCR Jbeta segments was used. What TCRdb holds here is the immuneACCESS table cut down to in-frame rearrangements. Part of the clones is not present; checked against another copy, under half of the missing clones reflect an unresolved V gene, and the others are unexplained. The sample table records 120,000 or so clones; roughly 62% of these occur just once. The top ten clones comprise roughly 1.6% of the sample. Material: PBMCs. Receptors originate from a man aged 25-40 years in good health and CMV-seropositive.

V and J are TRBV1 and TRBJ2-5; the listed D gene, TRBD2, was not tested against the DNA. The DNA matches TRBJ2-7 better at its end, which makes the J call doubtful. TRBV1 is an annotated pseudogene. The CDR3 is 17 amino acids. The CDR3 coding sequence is TGCACCAGCAGCGAGGCGGGACGGACCAACCGACCTTACGAGCAGTACTTC. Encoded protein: CTSSEAGRTNRPYEQYF.

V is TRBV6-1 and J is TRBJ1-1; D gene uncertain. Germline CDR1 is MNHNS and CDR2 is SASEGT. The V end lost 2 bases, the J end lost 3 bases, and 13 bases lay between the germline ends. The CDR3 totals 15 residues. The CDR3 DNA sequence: TGTGCCAGCAGTGAACCCCCGGGAGAATACACTGAAGCTTTCTTT. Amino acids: CASSEPPGEYTEAFF.

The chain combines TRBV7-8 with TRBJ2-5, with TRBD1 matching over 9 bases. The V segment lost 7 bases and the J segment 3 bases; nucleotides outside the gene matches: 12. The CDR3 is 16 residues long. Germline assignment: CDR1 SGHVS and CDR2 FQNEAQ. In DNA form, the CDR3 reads TGTGCCAGCACAGCGTCCTACAGGGGGCTTAAAGAGACCCAGTACTTC. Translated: CASTASYRGLKETQYF.

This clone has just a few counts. CDR3 loop: CASSLVSGRANTGELFF. The CDR3 DNA reads TGCGCCAGCAGCTTGGTTAGCGGGAGGGCCAACACCGGGGAGCTGTTTTTT. V and J are TRBV5-1 and TRBJ2-2, with 11 bases that match TRBD2. The CDR3 contains 17 residues. Germline assignment: CDR1 SGHRS and CDR2 YFSETQ. The V gene end was trimmed by 0 bases and the J gene end by 2 bases; junction bases not matched to a gene: 3.

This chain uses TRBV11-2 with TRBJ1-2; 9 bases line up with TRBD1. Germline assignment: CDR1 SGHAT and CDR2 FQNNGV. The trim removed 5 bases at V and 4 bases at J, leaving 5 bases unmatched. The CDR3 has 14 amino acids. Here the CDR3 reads CASSKTGGRYGYTF. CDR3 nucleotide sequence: TGTGCCAGCAGCAAAACAGGGGGCCGCTATGGCTACACCTTC. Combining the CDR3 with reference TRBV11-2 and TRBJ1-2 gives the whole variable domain EAGVAQSPRYKIIEKRQSVAFWCNPISGHATLYWYQQILGQGPKLLIQFQNNGVVDDSQLPKDRFSAERLKGVDSTLKIQPAKLEDSAVYLCASSKTGGRYGYTFGSGTRLTVV.

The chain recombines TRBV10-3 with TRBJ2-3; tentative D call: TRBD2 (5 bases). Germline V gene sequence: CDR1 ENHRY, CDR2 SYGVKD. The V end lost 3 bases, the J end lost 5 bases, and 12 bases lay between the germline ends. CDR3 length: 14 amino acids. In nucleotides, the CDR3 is TGTGCCATCAGTGAACTAGGGAGTGAAGATACGCAGTATTTT. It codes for CAISELGSEDTQYF.

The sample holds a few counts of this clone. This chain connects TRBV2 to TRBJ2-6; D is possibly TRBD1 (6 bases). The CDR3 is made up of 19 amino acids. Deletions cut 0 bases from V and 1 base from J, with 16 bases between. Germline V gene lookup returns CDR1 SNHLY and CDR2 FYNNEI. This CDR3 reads CASSEAGAFGGSGANVLTF. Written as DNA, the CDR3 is TGTGCCAGCAGTGAAGCGGGGGCTTTCGGCGGATCTGGGGCCAACGTCCTGACTTTC. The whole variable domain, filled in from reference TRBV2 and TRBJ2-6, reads EPEVTQTPSHQVTQMGQEVILRCVPISNHLYFYWYRQILGQKVEFLVSFYNNEISEKSEIFDDQFSVERPDGSNFTLKIRSTKLEDSAMYFCASSEAGAFGGSGANVLTFGAGSRLTVL.

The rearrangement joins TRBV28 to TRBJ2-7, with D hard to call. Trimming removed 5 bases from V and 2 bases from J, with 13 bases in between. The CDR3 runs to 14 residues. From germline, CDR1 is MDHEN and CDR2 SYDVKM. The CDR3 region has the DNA TGTGCCAGCAGTGACAACCTAAATGCCTACGAGCAGTACTTC. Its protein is CASSDNLNAYEQYF.

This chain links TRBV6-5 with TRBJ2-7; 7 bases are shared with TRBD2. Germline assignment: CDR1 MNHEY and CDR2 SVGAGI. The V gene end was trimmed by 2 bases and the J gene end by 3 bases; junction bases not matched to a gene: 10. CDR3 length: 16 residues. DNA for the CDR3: TGTGCCAGCAGTTACCACAGCGGGGCGGAGGGCTACGAGCAGTACTTC. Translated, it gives CASSYHSGAEGYEQYF.

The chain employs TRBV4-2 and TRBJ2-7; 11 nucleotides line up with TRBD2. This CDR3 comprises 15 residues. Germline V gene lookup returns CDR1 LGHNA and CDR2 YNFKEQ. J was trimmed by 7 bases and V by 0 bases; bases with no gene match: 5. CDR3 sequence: CASSQELAGAGEQYF. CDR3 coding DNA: TGTGCCAGCAGCCAAGAACTAGCGGGAGCAGGTGAGCAGTACTTC.

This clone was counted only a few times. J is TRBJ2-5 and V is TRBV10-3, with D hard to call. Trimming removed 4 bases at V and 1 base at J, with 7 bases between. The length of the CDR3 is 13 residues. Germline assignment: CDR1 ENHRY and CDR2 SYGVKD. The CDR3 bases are TGTGCCATCAGTGGCGGCAGCCAAGAGACCCAGTACTTC. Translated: CAISGGSQETQYF.

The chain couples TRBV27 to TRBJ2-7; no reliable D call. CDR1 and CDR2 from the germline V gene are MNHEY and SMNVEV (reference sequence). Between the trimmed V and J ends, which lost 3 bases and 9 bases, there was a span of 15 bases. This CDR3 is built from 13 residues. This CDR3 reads CASSFSSGTRQYF. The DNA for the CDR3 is TGTGCCAGCAGTTTCTCCTCGGGTACCAGGCAGTACTTC.

The chain's CDR3 is CASSPDPRTGTYEQYF. CDR3 bases: TGTGCCAGCAGCCCAGATCCCCGGACAGGGACCTACGAGCAGTACTTC. The chain combines TRBV9 with TRBJ2-7, with 8 bases identical to TRBD1. The length of the CDR3 is 16 residues. CDR1 and CDR2 (germline): SGDLS, YYNGEE. With V trimmed by 4 bases and J by 2 bases, 11 bases remained unmatched.

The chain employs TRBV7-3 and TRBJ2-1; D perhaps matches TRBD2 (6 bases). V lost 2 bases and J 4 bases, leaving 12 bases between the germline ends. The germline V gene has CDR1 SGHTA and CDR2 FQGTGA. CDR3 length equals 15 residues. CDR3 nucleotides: TGTGCCAGCAGCTTACAAGTCGGGACTTACAATGAGCAGTTCTTC. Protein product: CASSLQVGTYNEQFF.

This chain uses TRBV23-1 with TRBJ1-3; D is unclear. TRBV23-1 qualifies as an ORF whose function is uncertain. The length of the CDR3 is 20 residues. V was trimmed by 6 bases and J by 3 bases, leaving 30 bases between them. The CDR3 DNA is TGCGCCAGCAGGCACGTCCTTTATTGGCCATTCGGGGAAGGTGGAAACACCATATATTTT. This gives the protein CASRHVLYWPFGEGGNTIYF.

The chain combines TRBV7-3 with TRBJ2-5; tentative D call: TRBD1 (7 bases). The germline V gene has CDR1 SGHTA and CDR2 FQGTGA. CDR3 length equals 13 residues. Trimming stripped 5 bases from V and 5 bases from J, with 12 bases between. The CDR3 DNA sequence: TGTGCCAGCAGCGGAGGGACAGTCGAGACCCAGTACTTC. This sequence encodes CASSGGTVETQYF.

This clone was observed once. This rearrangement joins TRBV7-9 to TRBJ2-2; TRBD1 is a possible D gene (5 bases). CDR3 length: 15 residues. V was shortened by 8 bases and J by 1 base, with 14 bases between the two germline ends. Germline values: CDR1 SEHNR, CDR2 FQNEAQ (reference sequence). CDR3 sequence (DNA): TGTGCCAGCGGCTCCCACAGGCAGAACACCGGGGAGCTGTTTTTT. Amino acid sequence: CASGSHRQNTGELFF.